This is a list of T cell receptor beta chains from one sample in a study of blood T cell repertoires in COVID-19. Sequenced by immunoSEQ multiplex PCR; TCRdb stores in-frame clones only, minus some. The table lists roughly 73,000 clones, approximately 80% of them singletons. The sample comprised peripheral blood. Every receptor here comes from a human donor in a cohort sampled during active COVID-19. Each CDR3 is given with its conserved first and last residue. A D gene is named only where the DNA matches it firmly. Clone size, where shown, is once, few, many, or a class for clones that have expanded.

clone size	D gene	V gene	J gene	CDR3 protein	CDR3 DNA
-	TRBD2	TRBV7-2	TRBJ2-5	CASSASSGGSRFETQYF	TGTGCCAGCAGCGCTTCTAGCGGCGGCTCCAGGTTTGAGACCCAGTACTTC
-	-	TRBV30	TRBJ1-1	CAWSGPNGEAFF	TGTGCCTGGAGTGGCCCCAACGGTGAAGCTTTCTTT
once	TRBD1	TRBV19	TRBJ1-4	CATGQVNEKLFF	TGTGCCACCGGACAGGTTAATGAAAAACTGTTTTTT
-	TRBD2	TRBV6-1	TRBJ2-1	CASSAFSGSSYNEQFF	TGTGCCAGCAGTGCCTTTAGCGGGAGCTCCTACAATGAGCAGTTCTTC
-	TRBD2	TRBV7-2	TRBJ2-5	CASSLAGTSRETQYF	TGTGCCAGCAGCTTAGCAGGGACTAGTAGAGAGACCCAGTACTTC
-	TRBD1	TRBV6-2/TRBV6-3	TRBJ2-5	CASSYPQGQGETQYF	TGTGCCAGCAGTTACCCACAGGGGCAAGGAGAGACCCAGTACTTC
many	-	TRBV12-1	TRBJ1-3	CASSFGPGGERGNTIYF	TGTGCCAGCAGCTTTGGACCAGGGGGTGAGAGAGGAAACACCATATATTTT
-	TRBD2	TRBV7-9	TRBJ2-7	CAGAGDYEQYF	TGTGCCGGAGCGGGAGACTACGAGCAGTACTTC
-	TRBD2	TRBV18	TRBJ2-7	CASSPGSGRANEQYF	TGTGCCAGCTCACCAGGGAGCGGGAGGGCCAACGAGCAGTACTTC
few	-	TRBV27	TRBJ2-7	CASSFIDRLSRGEQYF	TGTGCCAGCAGTTTCATCGACCGACTAAGTCGAGGGGAGCAGTACTTC
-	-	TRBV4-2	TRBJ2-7	CASSPTGYEQYF	TGTGCCAGCAGTCCGACAGGATACGAGCAGTACTTC
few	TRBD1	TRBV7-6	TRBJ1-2	CASSLLGGAGGYTF	TGTGCCAGCAGCTTATTAGGGGGCGCGGGTGGCTACACCTTC
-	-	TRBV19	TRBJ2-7	CASGRREVGEQYF	TGTGCCAGTGGTAGGAGGGAGGTAGGCGAGCAGTACTTC
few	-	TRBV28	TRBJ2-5	CASSSFQETQYF	TGTGCCAGCAGTTCGTTCCAAGAGACCCAGTACTTC
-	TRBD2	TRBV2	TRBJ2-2	CASKRTSGSPGELFF	TGTGCCAGCAAACGGACTAGCGGGAGTCCCGGGGAGCTGTTTTTT
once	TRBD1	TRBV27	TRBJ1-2	CASRERDRAGGYTF	TGTGCCAGCAGGGAAAGGGACAGGGCAGGCGGCTACACCTTC
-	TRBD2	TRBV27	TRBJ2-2	CASSSERLAGVGELFF	TGTGCCAGCAGTTCCGAGAGACTAGCGGGAGTCGGGGAGCTGTTTTTT
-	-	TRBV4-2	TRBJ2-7	CASSQGDTPSYEQYF	TGTGCCAGCAGCCAGGGGGACACCCCATCCTACGAGCAGTACTTC
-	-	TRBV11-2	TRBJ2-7	CASSLFWTSQRDF	TGTGCCAGCAGCTTATTCTGGACAAGCCAAAGGGACTTC
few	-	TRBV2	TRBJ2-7	CASSPRVLGEQYF	TGTGCCAGCAGCCCCAGGGTATTAGGCGAGCAGTACTTC
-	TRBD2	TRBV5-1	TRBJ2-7	CASSMGLAASYEQYF	TGCGCCAGCAGCATGGGACTAGCGGCCTCCTACGAGCAGTACTTC
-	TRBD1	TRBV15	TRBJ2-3	CATRVWDRGPDTQYF	TGTGCCACCAGGGTTTGGGACAGGGGGCCAGATACGCAGTATTTT
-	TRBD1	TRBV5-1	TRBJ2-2	CASSLQGADTGELFF	TGCGCCAGCAGCTTGCAGGGGGCGGACACCGGGGAGCTGTTTTTT
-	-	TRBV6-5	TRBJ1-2	CASRGGDYGYTF	TGTGCCAGCAGGGGGGGAGACTATGGCTACACCTTC
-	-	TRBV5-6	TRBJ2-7	CASSLGQLLVAEQYF	TGTGCCAGCAGCTTGGGACAGCTTCTGGTTGCCGAGCAGTACTTC
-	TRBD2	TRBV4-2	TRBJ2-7	CASSPTSGITYF	TGTGCCAGCAGTCCGACTAGCGGGATTACGTACTTC
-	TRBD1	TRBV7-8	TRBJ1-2	CASSLGSEGAYGYTF	TGTGCCAGCAGCTTGGGTTCCGAGGGGGCCTATGGCTACACCTTC
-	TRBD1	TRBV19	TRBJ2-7	CASSIRTGAYEQYF	TGTGCCAGTAGTATAAGGACAGGGGCCTACGAGCAGTACTTC
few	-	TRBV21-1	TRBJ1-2	CAIGDRGKGYGYTF	TGTGCCATCGGCGACAGGGGCAAGGGCTATGGCTACACCTTC
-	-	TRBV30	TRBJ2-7	CAWSVIGEQYF	TGTGCCTGGAGTGTAATCGGGGAGCAGTACTTC
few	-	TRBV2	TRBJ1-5	CASSPWVGAGQPQHF	TGTGCCAGCAGTCCCTGGGTGGGGGCAGGGCAGCCCCAGCATTTT
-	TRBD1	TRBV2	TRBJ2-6	CASSGQGVQSGANVLTF	TGTGCCAGCAGTGGACAGGGGGTTCAATCTGGGGCCAACGTCCTGACTTTC
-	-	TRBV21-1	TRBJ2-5	CASSSPPSLLACGRYAAETQYF	TGTGCCAGCAGCTCACCCCCCTCCCTCCTGGCTTGCGGGAGATACGCAGCAGAGACCCAGTACTTC
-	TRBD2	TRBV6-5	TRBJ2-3	CASMAGTSGKDTQYF	TGTGCCAGCATGGCCGGGACTAGCGGGAAGGATACGCAGTATTTT
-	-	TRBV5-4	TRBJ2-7	CASSLVGGYEQYF	TGTGCCAGCAGCTTGGTGGGCGGGTACGAGCAGTACTTC
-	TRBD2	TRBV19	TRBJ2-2	CASSRREGINTGELFF	TGTGCCAGTAGCCGGCGGGAGGGGATCAACACCGGGGAGCTGTTTTTT
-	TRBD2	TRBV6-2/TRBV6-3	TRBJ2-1	CASSYSLAGMDEQFF	TGTGCCAGCAGTTACAGCTTAGCGGGGATGGATGAGCAGTTCTTC
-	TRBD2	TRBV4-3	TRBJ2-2	CASSQDLSGRYNTGELFF	TGCGCCAGCAGCCAAGATCTTAGCGGGAGATATAACACCGGGGAGCTGTTTTTT
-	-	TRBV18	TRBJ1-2	CASSPGEEGYTF	TGTGCCAGCTCACCCGGGGAGGAGGGCTACACCTTC
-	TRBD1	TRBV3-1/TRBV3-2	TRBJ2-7	CASSFKQGECYEQYF	TGTGCCAGCAGTTTCAAACAGGGGGAATGCTACGAGCAGTACTTC
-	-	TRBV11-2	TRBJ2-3	CASSFPGTDTQYF	TGTGCCAGCAGCTTCCCGGGCACAGATACGCAGTATTTT
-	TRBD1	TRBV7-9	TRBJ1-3	CASSIQGIGNTIYF	TGTGCCAGCAGCATACAGGGGATCGGAAACACCATATATTTT
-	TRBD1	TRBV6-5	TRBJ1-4	CASSWGQGPNEKLFF	TGTGCCAGCAGTTGGGGACAGGGACCTAATGAAAAACTGTTTTTT
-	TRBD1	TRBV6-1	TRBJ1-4	CASSVGQGATNEKLFF	TGTGCCAGCAGTGTAGGACAGGGGGCAACTAATGAAAAACTGTTTTTT
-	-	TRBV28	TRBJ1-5	CASEDLRVGNQPQHF	TGTGCCAGCGAGGACTTACGGGTTGGCAATCAGCCCCAGCATTTT
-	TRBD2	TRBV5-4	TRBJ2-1	CASSPRTSGRIIEQFF	TGTGCCAGCAGCCCCAGGACTAGCGGGAGAATTATTGAGCAGTTCTTC
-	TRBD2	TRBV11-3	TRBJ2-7	CASSTGLADSYEQYF	TGTGCCAGCAGCACGGGACTAGCGGACTCCTACGAGCAGTACTTC
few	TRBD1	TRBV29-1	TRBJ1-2	CSVRTGIYGYTF	TGCAGCGTTCGGACAGGGATCTATGGCTACACCTTC